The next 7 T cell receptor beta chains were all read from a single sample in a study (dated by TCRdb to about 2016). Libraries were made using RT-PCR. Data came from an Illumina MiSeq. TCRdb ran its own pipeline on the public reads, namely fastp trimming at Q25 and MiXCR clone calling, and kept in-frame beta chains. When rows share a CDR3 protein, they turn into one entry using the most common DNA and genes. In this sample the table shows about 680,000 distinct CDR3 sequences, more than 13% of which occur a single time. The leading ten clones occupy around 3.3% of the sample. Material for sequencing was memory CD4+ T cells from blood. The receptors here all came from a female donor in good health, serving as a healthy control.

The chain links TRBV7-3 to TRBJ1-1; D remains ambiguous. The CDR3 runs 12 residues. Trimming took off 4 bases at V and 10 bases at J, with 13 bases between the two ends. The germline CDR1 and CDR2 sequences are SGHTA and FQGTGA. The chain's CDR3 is CASSYPGGLAFF. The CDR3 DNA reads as TGTGCCAGCAGCTACCCAGGCGGGTTAGCTTTCTTT.

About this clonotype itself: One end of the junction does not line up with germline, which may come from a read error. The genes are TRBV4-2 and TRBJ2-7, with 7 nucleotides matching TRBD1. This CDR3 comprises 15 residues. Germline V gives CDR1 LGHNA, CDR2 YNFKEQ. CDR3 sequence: CVSQDPLNRGGEQYF. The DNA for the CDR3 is TGTGTCAGCCAAGATCCCCTAAACAGGGGCGGTGAGCAGTACTTC.

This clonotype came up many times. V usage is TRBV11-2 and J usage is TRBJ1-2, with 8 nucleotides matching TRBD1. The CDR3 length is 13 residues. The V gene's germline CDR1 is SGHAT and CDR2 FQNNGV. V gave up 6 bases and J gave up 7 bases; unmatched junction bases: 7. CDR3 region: CASSQDRASGYTF. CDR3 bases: TGTGCCAGCAGTCAGGACAGGGCAAGTGGCTACACCTTC.

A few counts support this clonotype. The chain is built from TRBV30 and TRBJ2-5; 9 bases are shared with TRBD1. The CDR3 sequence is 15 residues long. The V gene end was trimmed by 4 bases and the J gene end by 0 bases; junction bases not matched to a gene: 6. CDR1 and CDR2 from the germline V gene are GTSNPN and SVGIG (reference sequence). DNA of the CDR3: TGTGCCTGGACCGCTTGGGACAGGGACCAAGAGACCCAGTACTTC. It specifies CAWTAWDRDQETQYF.

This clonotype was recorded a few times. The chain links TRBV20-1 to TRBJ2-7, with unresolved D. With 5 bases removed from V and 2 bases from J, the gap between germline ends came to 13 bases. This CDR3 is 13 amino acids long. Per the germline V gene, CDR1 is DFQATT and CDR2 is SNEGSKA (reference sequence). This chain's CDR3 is CSAPSYSAYEQYF. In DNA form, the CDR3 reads TGCAGTGCTCCCTCCTATAGTGCCTACGAGCAGTACTTC.

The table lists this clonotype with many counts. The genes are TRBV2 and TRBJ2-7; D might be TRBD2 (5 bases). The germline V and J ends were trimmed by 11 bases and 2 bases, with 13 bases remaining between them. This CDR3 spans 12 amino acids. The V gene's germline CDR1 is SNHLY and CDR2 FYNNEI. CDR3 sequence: CAGRAETYEQYF. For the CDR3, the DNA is TGTGCCGGGAGAGCGGAGACCTACGAGCAGTACTTC.

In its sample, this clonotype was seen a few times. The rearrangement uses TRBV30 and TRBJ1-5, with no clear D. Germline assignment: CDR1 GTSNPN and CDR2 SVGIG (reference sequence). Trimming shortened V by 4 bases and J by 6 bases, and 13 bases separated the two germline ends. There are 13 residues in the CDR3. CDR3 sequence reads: CAWKSTESQPQHF. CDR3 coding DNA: TGTGCCTGGAAGTCAACTGAAAGTCAGCCCCAGCATTTT.